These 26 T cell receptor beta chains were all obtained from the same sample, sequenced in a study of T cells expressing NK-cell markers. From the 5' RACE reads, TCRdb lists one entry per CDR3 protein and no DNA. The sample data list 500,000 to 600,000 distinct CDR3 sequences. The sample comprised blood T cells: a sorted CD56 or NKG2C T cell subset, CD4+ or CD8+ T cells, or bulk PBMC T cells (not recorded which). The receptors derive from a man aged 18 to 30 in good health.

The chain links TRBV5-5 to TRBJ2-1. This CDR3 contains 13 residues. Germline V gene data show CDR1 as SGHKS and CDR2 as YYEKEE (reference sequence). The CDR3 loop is CASSFPSLEEQFF.

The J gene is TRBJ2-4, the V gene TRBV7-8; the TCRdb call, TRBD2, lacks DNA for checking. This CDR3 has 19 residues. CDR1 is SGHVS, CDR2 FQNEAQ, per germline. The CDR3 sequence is CASSFSGLAGGPAKNIQYF.

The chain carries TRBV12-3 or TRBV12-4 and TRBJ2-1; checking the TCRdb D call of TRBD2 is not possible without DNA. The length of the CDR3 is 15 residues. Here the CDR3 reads CASSREAGGINEQFF.

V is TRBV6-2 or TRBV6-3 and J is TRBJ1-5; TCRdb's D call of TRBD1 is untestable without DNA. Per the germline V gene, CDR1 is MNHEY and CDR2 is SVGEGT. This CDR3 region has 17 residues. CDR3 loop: CASSYSPYRTSNQPQHF.

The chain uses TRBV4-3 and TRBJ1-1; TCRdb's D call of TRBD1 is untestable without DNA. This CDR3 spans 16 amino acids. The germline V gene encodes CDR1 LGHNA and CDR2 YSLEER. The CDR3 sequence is CASSQDRAGGHTEAFF.

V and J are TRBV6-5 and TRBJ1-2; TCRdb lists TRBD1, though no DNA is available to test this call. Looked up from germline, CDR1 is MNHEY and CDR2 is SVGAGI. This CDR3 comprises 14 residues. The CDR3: CASTRPPPNYGYTF.

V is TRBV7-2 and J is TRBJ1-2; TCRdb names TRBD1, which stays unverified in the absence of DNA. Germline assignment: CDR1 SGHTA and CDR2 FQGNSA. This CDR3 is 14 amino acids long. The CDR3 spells CASSLFGADYGYTF.

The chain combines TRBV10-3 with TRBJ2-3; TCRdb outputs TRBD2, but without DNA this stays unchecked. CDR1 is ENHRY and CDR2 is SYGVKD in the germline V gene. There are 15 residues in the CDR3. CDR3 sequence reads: CAITSSGKAADTQYF.

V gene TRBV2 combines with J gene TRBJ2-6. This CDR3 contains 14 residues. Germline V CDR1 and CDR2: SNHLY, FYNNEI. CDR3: CASRQGSGANVLTF.

This CDR3 reads CSARDSRTSGISTDTQYF. The chain recombines TRBV20-1 with TRBJ2-3; TCRdb's D call of TRBD2 is untestable without DNA. Per germline, CDR1 DFQATT and CDR2 SNEGSKA (reference sequence). The CDR3 loop spans 18 amino acids.

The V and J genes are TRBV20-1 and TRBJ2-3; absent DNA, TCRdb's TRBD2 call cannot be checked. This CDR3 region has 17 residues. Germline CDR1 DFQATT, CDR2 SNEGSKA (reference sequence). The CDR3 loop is CSASPAGGRGTTDTQYF.

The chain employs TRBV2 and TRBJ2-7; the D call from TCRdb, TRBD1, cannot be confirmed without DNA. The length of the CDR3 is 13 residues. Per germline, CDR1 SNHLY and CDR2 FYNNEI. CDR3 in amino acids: CASRLIQGGEQYF.

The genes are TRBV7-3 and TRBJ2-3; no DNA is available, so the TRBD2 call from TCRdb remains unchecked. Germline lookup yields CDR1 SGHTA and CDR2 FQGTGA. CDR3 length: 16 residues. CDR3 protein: CASSLRASGMEDTQYF.

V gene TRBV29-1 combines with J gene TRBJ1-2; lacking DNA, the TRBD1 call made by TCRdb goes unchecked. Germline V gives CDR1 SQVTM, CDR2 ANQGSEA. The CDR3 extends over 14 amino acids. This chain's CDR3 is CSVAFGGSSYGYTF.

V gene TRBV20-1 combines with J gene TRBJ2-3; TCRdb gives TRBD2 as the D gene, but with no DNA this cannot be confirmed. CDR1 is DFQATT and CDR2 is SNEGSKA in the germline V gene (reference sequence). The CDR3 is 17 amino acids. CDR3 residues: CRGPGLAGGLSTDTQYF.

The CDR3: CASSFIQARPYNEQFF. The chain employs TRBV28 and TRBJ2-1; the TRBD1 assignment by TCRdb is unverifiable without DNA. The CDR3 loop spans 16 amino acids. Germline V gene lookup returns CDR1 MDHEN and CDR2 SYDVKM. Based on the CDR3 plus reference TRBV28 and TRBJ2-1, the full variable domain is DVKVTQSSRYLVKRTGEKVFLECVQDMDHENMFWYRQDPGLGLRLIYFSYDVKMKEKGDIPEGYSVSREKKERFSLILESASTNQTSMYLCASSFIQARPYNEQFFGPGTRLTVL.

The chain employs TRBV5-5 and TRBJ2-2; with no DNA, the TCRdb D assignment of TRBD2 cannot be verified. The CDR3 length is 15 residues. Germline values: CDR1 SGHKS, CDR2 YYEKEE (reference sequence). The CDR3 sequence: CASSPGGVSTGELFF. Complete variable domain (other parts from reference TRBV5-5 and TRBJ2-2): DAGVTQSPTHLIKTRGQQVTLRCSPISGHKSVSWYQQVLGQGPQFIFQYYEKEERGRGNFPDRFSARQFPNYSSELNVNALLLGDSALYLCASSPGGVSTGELFFGEGSRLTVL.

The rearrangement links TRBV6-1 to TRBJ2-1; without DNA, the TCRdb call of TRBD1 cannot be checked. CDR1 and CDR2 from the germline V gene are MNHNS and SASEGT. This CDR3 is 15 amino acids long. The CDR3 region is CATTGPGRRYNEQFF.

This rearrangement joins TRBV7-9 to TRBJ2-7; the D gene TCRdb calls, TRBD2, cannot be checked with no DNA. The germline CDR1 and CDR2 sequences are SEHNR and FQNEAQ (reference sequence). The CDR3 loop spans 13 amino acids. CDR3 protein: CASSQAGGDEQYF. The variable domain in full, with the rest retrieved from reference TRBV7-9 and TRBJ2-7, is DTGVSQNPRHKITKRGQNVTFRCDPISEHNRLYWYRQTLGQGPEFLTYFQNEAQLEKSRLLSDRFSAERPKGSFSTLEIQRTEQGDSAMYLCASSQAGGDEQYFGPGTRLTVT.

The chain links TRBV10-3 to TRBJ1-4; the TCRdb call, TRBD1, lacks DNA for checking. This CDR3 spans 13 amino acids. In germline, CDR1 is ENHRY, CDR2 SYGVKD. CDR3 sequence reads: CAITKGVGEKLFF.

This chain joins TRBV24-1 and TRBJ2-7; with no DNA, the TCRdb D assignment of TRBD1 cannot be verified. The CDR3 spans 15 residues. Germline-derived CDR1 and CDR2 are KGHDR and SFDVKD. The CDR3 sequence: CATSDPRTGIDEQYF.

The CDR3 loop is CAWSNGARGDTQYF. This sequence joins TRBV30 and TRBJ2-3; TCRdb reports TRBD1, a call that lacks DNA to check it against. CDR1 is GTSNPN and CDR2 is SVGIG in the germline V gene (reference sequence). The CDR3 is made up of 14 amino acids.

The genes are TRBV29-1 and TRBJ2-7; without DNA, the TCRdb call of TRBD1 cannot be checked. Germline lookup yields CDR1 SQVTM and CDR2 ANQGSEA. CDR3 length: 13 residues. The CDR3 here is CSVETDRDYEQYF.

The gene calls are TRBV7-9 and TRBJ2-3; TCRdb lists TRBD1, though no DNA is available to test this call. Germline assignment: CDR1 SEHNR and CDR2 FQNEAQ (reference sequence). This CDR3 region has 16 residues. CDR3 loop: CASSPTVPDYTDTQYF.

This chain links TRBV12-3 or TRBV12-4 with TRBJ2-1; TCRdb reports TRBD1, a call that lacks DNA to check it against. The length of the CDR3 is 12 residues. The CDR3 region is CASSFSDRTLFF.

CDR3 protein: CSARVKASGNTGELFF. The chain is built from TRBV20-1 and TRBJ2-2; there is no DNA to check the TCRdb D call of TRBD2. The CDR3 spans 16 residues. Germline loops: CDR1 DFQATT, CDR2 SNEGSKA (reference sequence).